The rows below give T cell receptor beta chains drawn from one sample of a study of T cell changes during pregnancy in multiple sclerosis. The table came from immunoSEQ multiplex PCR; TCRdb's copy has only in-frame clones and leaves some out. The sample yields tens of thousands of clones, about nine tenths seen once. The starting material was CD8+ T cells from peripheral blood mononuclear cells, obtained before pregnancy. These receptors all come from a female donor with multiple sclerosis, enrolled in a pregnancy study. The CDR3 runs from the conserved cysteine through the conserved F or W. The D gene is left open where the match is weak. The size of a clone is reported for some rows only, either as once, few or many, or as a class for expanded clones.

D gene: -
J gene: TRBJ1-2
V gene: TRBV21-1
clone size: once
CDR3 protein: CASSKVGRQGTFYGYTF
CDR3 DNA: TGTGCCAGCAGCAAAGTGGGTCGACAGGGAACTTTCTATGGCTACACCTTC

D gene: -
J gene: TRBJ2-3
V gene: TRBV5-6
clone size: -
CDR3 protein: CASSLGRGTQYF
CDR3 DNA: TGTGCCAGCAGCTTGGGGCGGGGTACGCAGTATTTT

D gene: TRBD1
J gene: TRBJ1-2
V gene: TRBV7-9
clone size: -
CDR3 protein: CASSRPGQGYGYTF
CDR3 DNA: TGTGCCAGCAGCCGACCGGGACAGGGCTATGGCTACACCTTC

D gene: TRBD2
J gene: TRBJ2-1
V gene: TRBV5-4
clone size: -
CDR3 protein: CASSLAGGVNEQFF
CDR3 DNA: TGTGCCAGCAGCTTGGCGGGGGGTGTCAATGAGCAGTTCTTC

D gene: TRBD1
J gene: TRBJ1-2
V gene: TRBV4-1
clone size: -
CDR3 protein: CASSQGSNEGQIYGYTF
CDR3 DNA: TGCGCCAGCAGCCAAGGCAGTAACGAGGGACAGATCTATGGCTACACCTTC

D gene: TRBD2
J gene: TRBJ2-1
V gene: TRBV7-2
clone size: -
CDR3 protein: CASSLAPQRGPYNEQFF
CDR3 DNA: TGTGCCAGCAGCTTAGCCCCCCAGCGGGGGCCCTACAATGAGCAGTTCTTC

D gene: TRBD2
J gene: TRBJ2-3
V gene: TRBV9
clone size: -
CDR3 protein: CASSVDVAGSTDTQYF
CDR3 DNA: TGTGCCAGCAGCGTAGATGTAGCGGGGAGCACAGATACGCAGTATTTT

D gene: TRBD2
J gene: TRBJ2-7
V gene: TRBV6-5
clone size: -
CDR3 protein: CASSYAAGGYEQYF
CDR3 DNA: TGTGCCAGCAGTTACGCCGCGGGGGGTTACGAGCAGTACTTC

D gene: -
J gene: TRBJ1-3
V gene: TRBV7-3
clone size: -
CDR3 protein: CASSSSGGGQDTIYF
CDR3 DNA: TGTGCCAGCAGCTCCTCTGGGGGGGGGCAGGACACCATATATTTT

D gene: -
J gene: TRBJ1-4
V gene: TRBV6-5
clone size: -
CDR3 protein: CASSYRMGQREKLFF
CDR3 DNA: TGTGCCAGCAGTTACAGAATGGGACAACGGGAAAAACTGTTTTTT

D gene: TRBD1
J gene: TRBJ2-5
V gene: TRBV5-4
clone size: -
CDR3 protein: CASSGPGGPRETQYF
CDR3 DNA: TGTGCCAGCAGCGGCCCAGGGGGCCCCCGGGAGACCCAGTACTTC

D gene: -
J gene: TRBJ1-4
V gene: TRBV7-6
clone size: -
CDR3 protein: CASSSPGGAKNEKLFF
CDR3 DNA: TGTGCCAGCAGCTCCCCTGGGGGGGCGAAGAATGAAAAACTGTTTTTT

D gene: TRBD2
J gene: TRBJ2-1
V gene: TRBV7-6
clone size: once
CDR3 protein: CASSLIPPPSGGSNEQFF
CDR3 DNA: TGTGCCAGCAGCTTAATACCCCCTCCTAGCGGGGGAAGCAATGAGCAGTTCTTC

D gene: -
J gene: TRBJ1-2
V gene: TRBV7-9
clone size: -
CDR3 protein: CASSLAGGGYGYTF
CDR3 DNA: TGTGCCAGCAGCTTAGCCGGCGGTGGCTATGGCTACACCTTC

D gene: -
J gene: TRBJ2-1
V gene: TRBV4-1
clone size: -
CDR3 protein: CASSQEEASLGEQFF
CDR3 DNA: TGCGCCAGCAGCCAAGAGGAAGCGAGCCTGGGTGAGCAGTTCTTC

D gene: -
J gene: TRBJ2-5
V gene: TRBV7-3
clone size: -
CDR3 protein: CASSPPNQETQYF
CDR3 DNA: TGTGCCAGCAGCCCCCCAAACCAAGAGACCCAGTACTTC

D gene: -
J gene: TRBJ2-3
V gene: TRBV5-6
clone size: -
CDR3 protein: CASSLDAPGAQYF
CDR3 DNA: TGTGCCAGCAGCTTGGACGCCCCGGGGGCGCAGTATTTT

D gene: -
J gene: TRBJ1-1
V gene: TRBV18
clone size: -
CDR3 protein: CASSPGQGNTEAFF
CDR3 DNA: TGTGCCAGCTCACCGGGCCAGGGAAACACTGAAGCTTTCTTT

D gene: TRBD1
J gene: TRBJ1-2
V gene: TRBV29-1
clone size: -
CDR3 protein: CSVSGQGANYGYTF
CDR3 DNA: TGCAGCGTCTCTGGACAGGGTGCGAACTATGGCTACACCTTC

D gene: TRBD1
J gene: TRBJ1-4
V gene: TRBV7-6
clone size: -
CDR3 protein: CASSLVPSRPGTAEKLFF
CDR3 DNA: TGTGCCAGCAGCTTAGTCCCCAGCCGCCCCGGGACAGCCGAAAAACTGTTTTTT

D gene: TRBD1
J gene: TRBJ2-2
V gene: TRBV6-4
clone size: few
CDR3 protein: CASKPGTDTGELFF
CDR3 DNA: TGTGCCAGCAAGCCGGGGACAGACACCGGGGAGCTGTTTTTT

D gene: -
J gene: TRBJ2-3
V gene: TRBV6-4
clone size: -
CDR3 protein: CASSGHGGSTDTQYF
CDR3 DNA: TGTGCCAGCAGTGGCCATGGGGGGTCCACAGATACGCAGTATTTT

D gene: -
J gene: TRBJ1-1
V gene: TRBV2
clone size: -
CDR3 protein: CASRHWGGIAGEAFF
CDR3 DNA: TGTGCCAGCAGGCATTGGGGGGGAATTGCTGGTGAAGCTTTCTTT

D gene: -
J gene: TRBJ1-1
V gene: TRBV19
clone size: -
CDR3 protein: CASSILRDGGTEAFF
CDR3 DNA: TGTGCCAGTAGTATCTTAAGGGACGGGGGCACTGAAGCTTTCTTT

D gene: -
J gene: TRBJ2-1
V gene: TRBV27
clone size: -
CDR3 protein: CASSLGPAQFYNEQFF
CDR3 DNA: TGTGCCAGCAGTTTAGGGCCCGCCCAATTTTACAATGAGCAGTTCTTC

D gene: -
J gene: TRBJ1-2
V gene: TRBV19
clone size: -
CDR3 protein: CASSIARDTIYGYTF
CDR3 DNA: TGTGCCAGTAGTATAGCCCGGGACACCATCTATGGCTACACCTTC

D gene: -
J gene: TRBJ2-7
V gene: TRBV14
clone size: -
CDR3 protein: CASSQGQSGGGYEQYF
CDR3 DNA: TGTGCCAGCAGCCAAGGACAATCAGGGGGAGGTTACGAGCAGTACTTC